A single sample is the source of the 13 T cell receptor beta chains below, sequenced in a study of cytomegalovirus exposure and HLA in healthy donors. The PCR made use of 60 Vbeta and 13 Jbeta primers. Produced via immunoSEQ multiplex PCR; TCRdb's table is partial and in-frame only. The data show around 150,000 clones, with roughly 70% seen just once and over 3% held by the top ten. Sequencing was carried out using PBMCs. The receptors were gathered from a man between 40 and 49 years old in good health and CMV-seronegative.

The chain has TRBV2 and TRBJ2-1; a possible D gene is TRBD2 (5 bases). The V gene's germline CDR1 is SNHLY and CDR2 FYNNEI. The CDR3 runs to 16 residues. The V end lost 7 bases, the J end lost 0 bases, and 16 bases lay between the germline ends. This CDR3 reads CASTTRGQSSYNEQFF. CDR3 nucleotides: TGTGCCAGCACGACACGGGGTCAAAGCTCCTACAATGAGCAGTTCTTC.

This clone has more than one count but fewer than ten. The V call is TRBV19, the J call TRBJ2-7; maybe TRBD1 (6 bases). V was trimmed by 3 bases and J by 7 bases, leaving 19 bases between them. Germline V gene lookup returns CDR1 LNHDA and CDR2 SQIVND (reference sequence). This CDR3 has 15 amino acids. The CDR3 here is CASSITTSGTGEQYF. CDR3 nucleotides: TGTGCCAGTAGTATCACCACCAGCGGAACAGGGGAGCAGTACTTC.

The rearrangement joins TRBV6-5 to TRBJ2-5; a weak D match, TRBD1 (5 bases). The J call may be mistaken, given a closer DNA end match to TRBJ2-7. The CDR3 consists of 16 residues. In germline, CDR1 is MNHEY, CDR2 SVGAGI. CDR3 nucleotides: TGTGCCAGCAGTTACGCCACAGGTATCGTCTCCTACGAGCAGTACTTC. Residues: CASSYATGIVSYEQYF.

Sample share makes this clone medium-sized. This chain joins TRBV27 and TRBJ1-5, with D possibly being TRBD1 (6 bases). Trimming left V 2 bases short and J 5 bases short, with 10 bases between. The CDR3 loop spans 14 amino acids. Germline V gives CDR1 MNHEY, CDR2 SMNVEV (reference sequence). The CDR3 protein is CASSLGGQYQPQHF. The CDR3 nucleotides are TGTGCCAGCAGTTTAGGTGGACAGTATCAGCCCCAGCATTTT.

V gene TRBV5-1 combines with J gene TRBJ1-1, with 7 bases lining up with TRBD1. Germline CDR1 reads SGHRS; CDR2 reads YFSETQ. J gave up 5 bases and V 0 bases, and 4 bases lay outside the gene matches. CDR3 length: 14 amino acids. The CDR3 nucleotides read TGCGCCAGCAGCTTGGGCAGGGGGAGGACTGAAGCTTTCTTT. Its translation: CASSLGRGRTEAFF.

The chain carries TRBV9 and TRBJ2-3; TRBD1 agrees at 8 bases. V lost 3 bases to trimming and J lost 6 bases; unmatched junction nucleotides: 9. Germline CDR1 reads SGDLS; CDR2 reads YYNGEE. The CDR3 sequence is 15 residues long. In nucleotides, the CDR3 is TGTGCCAGCAGCGCCCCTCAGGGGGCTACGGATACGCAGTATTTT. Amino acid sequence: CASSAPQGATDTQYF.

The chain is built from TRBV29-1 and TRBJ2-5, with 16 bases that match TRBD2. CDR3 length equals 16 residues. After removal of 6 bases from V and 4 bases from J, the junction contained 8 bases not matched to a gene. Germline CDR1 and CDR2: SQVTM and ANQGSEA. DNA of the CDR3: TGCAGCGTGAAGGGACTAGCGGGGGGGCCCGGAGAGACCCAGTACTTC. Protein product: CSVKGLAGGPGETQYF.

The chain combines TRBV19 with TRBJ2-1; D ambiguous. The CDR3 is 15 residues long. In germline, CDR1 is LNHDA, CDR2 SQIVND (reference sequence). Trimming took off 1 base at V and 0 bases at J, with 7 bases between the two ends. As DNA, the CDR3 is TGTGCCAGTAGTATAGGTAGCCCCTCCTACAATGAGCAGTTCTTC. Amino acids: CASSIGSPSYNEQFF.

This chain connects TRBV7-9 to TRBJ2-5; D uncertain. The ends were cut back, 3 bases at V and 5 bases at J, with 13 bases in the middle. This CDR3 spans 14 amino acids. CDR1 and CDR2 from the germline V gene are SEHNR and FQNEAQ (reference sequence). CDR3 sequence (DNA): TGTGCCAGCAGCTTTCTCCCCGGGTGGGAGACCCAGTACTTC. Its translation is CASSFLPGWETQYF. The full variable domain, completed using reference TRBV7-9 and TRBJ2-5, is DTGVSQNPRHKITKRGQNVTFRCDPISEHNRLYWYRQTLGQGPEFLTYFQNEAQLEKSRLLSDRFSAERPKGSFSTLEIQRTEQGDSAMYLCASSFLPGWETQYFGPGTRLLVL.

This CDR3 is CASSSPGREENEQYF. The CDR3 coding sequence is TGTGCCAGCAGTTCTCCAGGCAGGGAGGAAAACGAGCAGTACTTC. V usage is TRBV28 and J usage is TRBJ2-7, with TRBD2 as a possible D gene (6 bases). This CDR3 spans 15 amino acids. With 4 bases removed from V and 5 bases from J, the gap between germline ends came to 18 bases. The germline CDR1 and CDR2 sequences are MDHEN and SYDVKM.

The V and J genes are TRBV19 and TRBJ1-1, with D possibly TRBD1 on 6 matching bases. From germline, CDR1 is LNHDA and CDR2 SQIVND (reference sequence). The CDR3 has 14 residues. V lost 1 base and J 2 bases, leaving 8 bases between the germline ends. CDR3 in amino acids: CASSIGGTNTEAFF. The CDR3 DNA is TGTGCCAGTAGTATAGGAGGGACAAACACTGAAGCTTTCTTT.

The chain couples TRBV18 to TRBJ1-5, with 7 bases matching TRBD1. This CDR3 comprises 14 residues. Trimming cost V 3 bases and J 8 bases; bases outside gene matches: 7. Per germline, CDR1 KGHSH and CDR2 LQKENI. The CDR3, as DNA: TGTGCCAGCTCACCCAGACAGGGAAGGGAGCCCCAGCATTTT. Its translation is CASSPRQGREPQHF.

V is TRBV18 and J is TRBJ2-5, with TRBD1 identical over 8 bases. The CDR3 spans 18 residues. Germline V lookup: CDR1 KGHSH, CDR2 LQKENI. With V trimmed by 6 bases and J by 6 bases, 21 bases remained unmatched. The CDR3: CASSPNMPPTGVRQTQYF. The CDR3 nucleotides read TGTGCCAGCTCGCCTAATATGCCTCCGACAGGGGTGCGTCAGACCCAGTACTTC.